This is a list of T cell receptor beta chains from one sample in a study of blood T cell repertoires in COVID-19. Sequenced by immunoSEQ multiplex PCR; TCRdb stores in-frame clones only, minus some. The sample lists some 150,000 clones; 75% to 90% were seen once. Sequencing was performed on peripheral blood. These receptors originate from a middle-aged man with active COVID-19. Both conserved end residues are part of each CDR3. D genes are given only for firm matches. Only part of the rows carry a size: once, few, many, or a class if the clone is expanded.

TRBD1 | TRBJ2-7 | TRBV27 | 15 | . | TGTGCCAGCAGTGCAGGGACAGGGATAGGGTACGAGCAGTACTTC | CASSAGTGIGYEQYF
. | TRBJ1-5 | TRBV2 | 13 | . | TGTGCCTCTCACCTAGAGGGCAATCAGCCCCAGCATTTT | CASHLEGNQPQHF
. | TRBJ1-4 | TRBV5-6 | 17 | . | TGTGCCAGCAGCTTGAGCTATTCAGGGTTCGCTAATGAAAAACTGTTTTTT | CASSLSYSGFANEKLFF
TRBD1 | TRBJ2-5 | TRBV6-5 | 14 | . | TGTGCCAGCAGTTTCGACAGGGGCAGGGAGACCCAGTACTTC | CASSFDRGRETQYF
. | TRBJ2-3 | TRBV7-3 | 13 | once | TGTGCCAGCAGCCTCGGACTCTTCGGTACGCAGTATTTT | CASSLGLFGTQYF
TRBD2 | TRBJ2-2 | TRBV20-1 | 11 | . | TGCAGTGCTAGGGGAGGGGGGGAGCTGTTTTTT | CSARGGGELFF
TRBD2 | TRBJ2-3 | TRBV19 | 18 | . | TGTGCCAGTAGCCCCAATAGCGGGGGGTATTTTTATGCAGATACGCAGTATTTT | CASSPNSGGYFYADTQYF
. | TRBJ1-2 | TRBV5-6 | 13 | . | TGTGCCAGCAGCTTGGAGGGGTTTAGTGGCTACACCTTC | CASSLEGFSGYTF
TRBD2 | TRBJ2-7 | TRBV4-1 | 17 | . | TGCGCCAGCAGCCCAGGAGCCTCCGAGACTAGCTTCTACGAGCAGTACTTC | CASSPGASETSFYEQYF
TRBD1 | TRBJ1-3 | TRBV15 | 15 | . | TGTGCCACCAGCAGTCAGAGACAGGGGGCAAGCACCATATATTTT | CATSSQRQGASTIYF